These 32 T cell receptor beta chains were sequenced from one sample in a study of T cell repertoires in cytomegalovirus infection. TCRdb re-called the reads through MiXCR, storing one row per CDR3 protein. The sample contains approximately 140,000 distinct CDR3 sequences, approximately 8.8% of which appear only once. Sequenced input: PBMCs. The origin of the receptors is a human donor in good health (CMV status not recorded). Some clones in this sample may be carry-over from other donors' samples.

This clonotype was observed once. Mismatch with germline at one junction end may stem from a read error. The CDR3 here is CSASNTYGQYF. In nucleotides, the CDR3 is TGCAGTGCTAGTAACACCTACGGGCAGTACTTC. The chain has TRBV20-1 and TRBJ2-7, with D hard to call. The germline CDR1 and CDR2 sequences are DFQATT and SNEGSKA (reference sequence). This CDR3 is 11 amino acids long.

This clonotype turned up a few times. The chain uses TRBV5-1 and TRBJ2-1; 8 nucleotides agree with TRBD2. CDR1 SGHRS and CDR2 YFSETQ come from the germline V gene. CDR3 size: 15 residues. With V trimmed by 7 bases and J by 5 bases, 11 bases remained unmatched. The CDR3 DNA is TGCGCCAGCGGGAATAGCGGGGACGCTCACAATGAGCAGTTCTTC. Encoded protein: CASGNSGDAHNEQFF.

In this sample, this clonotype turned up many times. The J gene is TRBJ1-1, the V gene TRBV6-6; weak D call: TRBD1 (6 bases). CDR3 size: 16 residues. The V end was cut by 0 bases, the J end by 1 base, with 12 bases between. Germline V lookup: CDR1 MNHNY, CDR2 SVGAGI (reference sequence). Here the CDR3 reads CASSYSTGQTNTEAFF. Here the CDR3 DNA reads TGTGCCAGCAGTTACTCGACCGGACAGACGAACACTGAAGCTTTCTTT.

This clonotype showed up many times. The chain has TRBV5-4 and TRBJ2-1; 7 bases map to TRBD2. The germline V gene has CDR1 SGHNT and CDR2 YYREEE (reference sequence). CDR3 length equals 16 residues. V dropped 0 bases and J dropped 5; count of bases not matched to a gene: 8. Written as DNA, the CDR3 is TGTGCCAGCAGCTTGGAGTCCGGGGGGATAAACAATGAGCAGTTCTTC. This translates into CASSLESGGINNEQFF. Variable domain in full (rest from reference TRBV5-4 and TRBJ2-1): ETGVTQSPTHLIKTRGQQVTLRCSSQSGHNTVSWYQQALGQGPQFIFQYYREEENGRGNFPPRFSGLQFPNYSSELNVNALELDDSALYLCASSLESGGINNEQFFGPGTRLTVL.

This clonotype was detected many times. The chain joins TRBV27 to TRBJ1-5; no firm D call. V lost 5 bases, J lost 0 bases, and 8 bases lay in between. There are 14 residues in the CDR3. The germline CDR1 and CDR2 sequences are MNHEY and SMNVEV (reference sequence). The CDR3 sequence: CASSDFYSNQPQHF. The CDR3 DNA reads as TGTGCCAGCAGTGACTTCTATAGCAATCAGCCCCAGCATTTT.

This clonotype was recorded at least ten times. The chain has TRBV23-1 and TRBJ2-2; 8 positions match TRBD1. TRBV23-1 is labeled an ORF, and its function is uncertain. The CDR3 is made up of 16 amino acids. V shed 0 bases, J shed 5 bases, and the junction held 5 bases outside the gene matches. The CDR3 DNA follows: TGCGCCAGCAGTCAATCCGGCCAGGGGGCAACCGGGGAGCTGTTTTTT. This gives the protein CASSQSGQGATGELFF.

There are many counts of this clonotype. DNA for the CDR3: TGTGCCAGCAGCTTAGAGTTCTCGAACACTGAAGCTTTCTTT. Its translation: CASSLEFSNTEAFF. The rearrangement uses TRBV7-2 and TRBJ1-1; no definite D call. The germline gives CDR1 SGHTA, CDR2 FQGNSA. Trimming stripped 1 base from V and 1 base from J, with 7 bases between. The CDR3 has 14 residues. Looking up the rest from reference TRBV7-2 and TRBJ1-1 gives the full variable domain: GAGVSQSPSNKVTEKGKDVELRCDPISGHTALYWYRQSLGQGLEFLIYFQGNSAPDKSGLPSDRFSAERTGGSVSTLTIQRTQQEDSAVYLCASSLEFSNTEAFFGQGTRLTVV.

This clonotype appeared many times. J is TRBJ2-7 and V is TRBV5-4; D remains unclear. Deletions cut 4 bases from V and 3 bases from J, with 8 bases between. Germline V lookup: CDR1 SGHNT, CDR2 YYREEE (reference sequence). CDR3 length: 12 residues. The CDR3 region is CASSQTGYEQYF. The DNA for the CDR3 is TGTGCCAGCAGCCAGACGGGCTACGAGCAGTACTTC. The variable domain in full, with the rest retrieved from reference TRBV5-4 and TRBJ2-7, is ETGVTQSPTHLIKTRGQQVTLRCSSQSGHNTVSWYQQALGQGPQFIFQYYREEENGRGNFPPRFSGLQFPNYSSELNVNALELDDSALYLCASSQTGYEQYFGPGTRLTVT.

This clonotype was detected many times. The rearrangement links TRBV7-2 to TRBJ2-4; maybe TRBD2 (5 bases). The V end lost 3 bases, the J end lost 6 bases, and 15 bases lay between the germline ends. CDR1 is SGHTA, CDR2 FQGNSA, per germline. The CDR3 runs to 15 residues. CDR3 residues: CASSFGLIGGNIQYF. The CDR3 region has the DNA TGTGCCAGCAGCTTCGGACTCATCGGTGGAAACATTCAGTACTTC.

In this sample, this clonotype turned up many times. This chain connects TRBV12-3 or TRBV12-4 to TRBJ2-3, with D uncertain. The CDR3 has 14 amino acids. V gave up 2 bases and J gave up 1 base, with 7 bases separating them. CDR3 loop: CASSLFWGTDTQYF. DNA of the CDR3: TGTGCCAGCAGTTTATTCTGGGGCACAGATACGCAGTATTTT.

V and J are TRBV20-1 and TRBJ2-2, with D unclear. Trimming cost V 2 bases and J 2 bases, with 15 bases left between them. The CDR3 has 16 residues. CDR1 and CDR2 from the germline V gene are DFQATT and SNEGSKA (reference sequence). CDR3 in DNA: TGCAGTGCTAGACTTCTCGGACGGATTAACACCGGGGAGCTGTTTTTT. Its translation: CSARLLGRINTGELFF.

This clonotype was seen many times. This chain links TRBV19 with TRBJ2-7, with D perhaps given as TRBD1 or TRBD2 (6 bases each). Germline CDR1 and CDR2: LNHDA and SQIVND (reference sequence). The CDR3 is 18 residues long. Trimming removed 8 bases at V and 0 bases at J, with 26 bases between. Here the CDR3 reads CASPFITGTLRSSYEQYF. In DNA form, the CDR3 reads TGTGCCAGTCCCTTTATTACAGGGACTTTGCGAAGCTCCTACGAGCAGTACTTC.

The sample holds a few counts of this clonotype. The CDR3 loop reads CASSEGDRSQHF. CDR3 in DNA: TGTGCCAGCAGTGAAGGGGACAGATCCCAGCATTTT. The chain is built from TRBV2 and TRBJ1-5; 7 nucleotides align to TRBD1. The CDR3 has 12 residues. The ends lost 1 base at V and 11 bases at J; junction bases unmatched: 2. Per germline, CDR1 SNHLY and CDR2 FYNNEI.

In its sample, this clonotype was seen many times. The chain has TRBV7-2 and TRBJ1-5; tentative D call: TRBD1 (5 bases). The germline gives CDR1 SGHTA, CDR2 FQGNSA. CDR3 length: 15 amino acids. V dropped 7 bases and J dropped 5 bases, with 18 bases sitting between them. In DNA, the CDR3 is TGTGCCAGCAATACCGGGACTGAGGCTTATCAGCCCCAGCATTTT. Translating gives CASNTGTEAYQPQHF.

The V and J genes are TRBV28 and TRBJ1-5; D gene ambiguous. This CDR3 has 15 residues. The ends were cut back, 8 bases at V and 9 bases at J, with 23 bases in the middle. Germline V lookup: CDR1 MDHEN, CDR2 SYDVKM. CDR3 bases: TGTGCCAGCGAAACCAGCTCACGGCCACCACGGCCCCAGCATTTT. Translation gives CASETSSRPPRPQHF.

In its sample, this clonotype was seen many times. The chain uses TRBV28 and TRBJ2-7; weak D call: TRBD2 (7 bases). The V end lost 5 bases, the J end lost 0 bases, and 17 bases lay between the germline ends. Germline loops: CDR1 MDHEN, CDR2 SYDVKM. CDR3 size: 16 residues. The CDR3 here is CASSPAKGGGSYEQYF. For the CDR3, the DNA is TGTGCCAGCAGTCCAGCAAAGGGGGGGGGCTCCTACGAGCAGTACTTC. Complete variable domain (other parts from reference TRBV28 and TRBJ2-7): DVKVTQSSRYLVKRTGEKVFLECVQDMDHENMFWYRQDPGLGLRLIYFSYDVKMKEKGDIPEGYSVSREKKERFSLILESASTNQTSMYLCASSPAKGGGSYEQYFGPGTRLTVT.

This clonotype occurred many times. The rearrangement uses TRBV19 and TRBJ1-5; D not certain. V lost 1 base, J lost 4 bases, and 8 bases lay in between. CDR3 length: 14 residues. CDR1 is LNHDA, CDR2 SQIVND, per germline (reference sequence). In DNA form, the CDR3 reads TGTGCCAGTAGTATAGGTGCGGGGAATCAGCCCCAGCATTTT. Its protein is CASSIGAGNQPQHF.

Ten or more counts support this clonotype. This CDR3 is CASSSAGGGVGTQYF. For the CDR3, the DNA is TGTGCCAGCAGTTCCGCCGGCGGGGGGGTCGGAACCCAGTACTTC. The V gene is TRBV12-3 or TRBV12-4, the J gene TRBJ2-5, with TRBD2 identical over 9 bases. The CDR3 extends over 15 amino acids. The ends lost 4 bases at V and 8 bases at J; junction bases unmatched: 11.

The rearrangement links TRBV20-1 to TRBJ2-3; 8 nucleotides line up with TRBD2. Germline CDR1 and CDR2: DFQATT and SNEGSKA (reference sequence). The CDR3 extends over 16 amino acids. Trimming removed 2 bases from V and 0 bases from J; junction bases left unmatched: 7. CDR3 nucleotide sequence: TGCAGTGCTAGATCCCCGGGACTAGACAGCACAGATACGCAGTATTTT. Amino acids: CSARSPGLDSTDTQYF.

At least ten counts were recorded for this clonotype. This chain links TRBV6-2 or TRBV6-3 with TRBJ2-5; D remains unclear. V shed 0 bases and J shed 5 bases, with 10 bases lying between them. Germline V gene lookup returns CDR1 MNHEY and CDR2 SVGEGT. The CDR3 runs to 14 residues. The CDR3 DNA sequence: TGTGCCAGCAGTTACTCGATGGTCAAGGAGACCCAGTACTTC. It encodes CASSYSMVKETQYF.

The chain uses TRBV15 and TRBJ1-3; D ambiguous. CDR3 length equals 13 residues. V lost 0 bases, J lost 3 bases, and 3 bases lay in between. Germline-derived CDR1 and CDR2 are LNHNV and YYDKDF (reference sequence). The CDR3 DNA follows: TGTGCCACCAGCAGAGACCATGGAAACACCATATATTTT. This translates into CATSRDHGNTIYF.

In its sample, this clonotype was seen many times. V and J are TRBV19 and TRBJ2-1; a weak D match, TRBD2 (6 bases). Germline assignment: CDR1 LNHDA and CDR2 SQIVND (reference sequence). The CDR3 has 15 residues. The V end was cut by 3 bases, the J end by 4 bases, with 13 bases between. The CDR3 coding sequence is TGTGCCAGTAGTATGCGGGGCGGGGTTTACAATGAGCAGTTCTTC. This encodes CASSMRGGVYNEQFF.

V usage is TRBV2 and J usage is TRBJ1-1; possibly TRBD1 for D (5 bases). Germline CDR1 SNHLY, CDR2 FYNNEI. The CDR3 is 15 residues long. V was cut by 6 bases and J by 2 bases, with 16 bases left in between. CDR3 nucleotide sequence: TGTGCCAGCAGCCGCAGGGTCATGGGAAACACTGAAGCTTTCTTT. This translates into CASSRRVMGNTEAFF. Using reference TRBV2 and TRBJ1-1 for the parts outside the CDR3, the full variable domain is EPEVTQTPSHQVTQMGQEVILRCVPISNHLYFYWYRQILGQKVEFLVSFYNNEISEKSEIFDDQFSVERPDGSNFTLKIRSTKLEDSAMYFCASSRRVMGNTEAFFGQGTRLTVV.

In the case of this clonotype: One end of the junction does not line up with germline, which may come from a read error. This sequence joins TRBV2 and TRBJ2-1; perhaps TRBD1 as D (5 bases). The germline gives CDR1 SNHLY, CDR2 FYNNEI. This CDR3 region has 14 residues. CDR3 sequence (DNA): TGTACCAGCAGTGATGGAACCATTAGGGGCGAGCAGTTCTTC. Residues: CTSSDGTIRGEQFF.

This clonotype was counted ten times or more. This chain uses TRBV6-5 with TRBJ2-3; D is unclear. Trimming stripped 0 bases from V and 3 bases from J, with 7 bases between. Germline V gene data show CDR1 as MNHEY and CDR2 as SVGAGI. This CDR3 comprises 14 residues. The CDR3 loop reads CASSYSGGTDTQYF. The DNA for the CDR3 is TGTGCCAGCAGTTACTCAGGCGGTACAGATACGCAGTATTTT.

The gene calls are TRBV28 and TRBJ2-7; 8 bases agree with TRBD1. This CDR3 is built from 15 residues. V shed 6 bases and J 1 base; nucleotides not matched to a gene: 8. The germline CDR1 and CDR2 sequences are MDHEN and SYDVKM. The CDR3 region has the DNA TGTGCCAGCAGCTCGGGACAGGTCGGGTCCTACGAGCAGTACTTC. Translated, it gives CASSSGQVGSYEQYF.

This clonotype was counted many times. The rearrangement joins TRBV6-5 to TRBJ1-5, with TRBD1 matching over 8 bases. Trimming took 6 bases from V and 1 from J; bases not matched to a gene: 5. Germline V gives CDR1 MNHEY, CDR2 SVGAGI. This CDR3 has 15 residues. The chain's CDR3 is CASRLTGASNQPQHF. CDR3 bases: TGTGCCAGCAGGTTGACAGGGGCCAGCAATCAGCCCCAGCATTTT.

This clonotype was counted many times. The chain has TRBV7-2 and TRBJ2-3, with 9 bases that match TRBD2. The ends lost 6 bases at V and 5 bases at J; junction bases unmatched: 12. Germline values: CDR1 SGHTA, CDR2 FQGNSA. The CDR3 contains 16 residues. CDR3 sequence reads: CASSPRSGGPQDTQYF. The CDR3 DNA reads as TGTGCCAGCAGTCCTCGTAGCGGGGGACCCCAAGATACGCAGTATTTT. The full variable domain, in which reference TRBV7-2 and TRBJ2-3 provide the parts outside the CDR3, is GAGVSQSPSNKVTEKGKDVELRCDPISGHTALYWYRQSLGQGLEFLIYFQGNSAPDKSGLPSDRFSAERTGGSVSTLTIQRTQQEDSAVYLCASSPRSGGPQDTQYFGPGTRLTVL.

This clonotype showed up just a few times. This chain links TRBV20-1 with TRBJ2-1; 13 positions match TRBD2. In germline, CDR1 is DFQATT, CDR2 SNEGSKA (reference sequence). This CDR3 contains 16 residues. Trimming cost V 5 bases and J 0 bases; bases outside gene matches: 4. In nucleotides, the CDR3 is TGCAGTGCTTTGCGACTAGCGGGGGGCTCCTACAATGAGCAGTTCTTC. Its translation is CSALRLAGGSYNEQFF.

This clonotype was seen at least ten times. The V gene is TRBV12-3 or TRBV12-4, the J gene TRBJ1-3, with D possibly TRBD1 on 5 matching bases. V was cut by 0 bases and J by 6 bases, with 9 bases left in between. The CDR3 runs 14 residues. The CDR3: CASSLAGDLNTIYF. CDR3 sequence (DNA): TGTGCCAGCAGTTTAGCGGGGGACCTAAACACCATATATTTT.

The rearrangement joins TRBV29-1 to TRBJ2-3; D tentatively reads TRBD1 or TRBD2 (5 bases each). The germline CDR1 and CDR2 sequences are SQVTM and ANQGSEA. This CDR3 has 13 residues. The V end lost 7 bases, the J end lost 3 bases, and 14 bases lay between the germline ends. The CDR3 region has the DNA TGCAGCGGCGAGCGGCCAGGGACAGATACGCAGTATTTT. This gives the protein CSGERPGTDTQYF.

This clonotype was picked up many times. The chain has TRBV28 and TRBJ2-3; TRBD2 agrees at 7 bases. The CDR3 consists of 17 residues. Unmatched junction bases numbered 13, after V lost 6 bases and J lost 1 base. Germline V gene sequence: CDR1 MDHEN, CDR2 SYDVKM. The CDR3 region is CASSWASGIQGTDTQYF. In nucleotides, the CDR3 is TGTGCCAGCAGCTGGGCTAGCGGAATCCAGGGCACAGATACGCAGTATTTT. The full variable domain, completed using reference TRBV28 and TRBJ2-3, is DVKVTQSSRYLVKRTGEKVFLECVQDMDHENMFWYRQDPGLGLRLIYFSYDVKMKEKGDIPEGYSVSREKKERFSLILESASTNQTSMYLCASSWASGIQGTDTQYFGPGTRLTVL.